This T cell receptor beta chain is drawn from a study of T-cell reconstitution after alpha-beta-depleted transplantation in children. Preparation of the TCRbeta library used unique molecular identifiers. Each CDR3 protein gets one entry after TCRdb re-called the PCR reads with MiXCR. The sample shows about 980,000 distinct CDR3 sequences, about 30% of them seen only once. Broader study findings: T-cell counts and diversity at one year following transplant were attributed mainly to newly produced T cells. About two months after transplant, alpha-beta T cells reportedly came from several hundred expanded graft clones.

Germline CDR1 and CDR2: MNHEY and SVGEGT. V lost 2 bases, J lost 0 bases, and 13 bases lay in between. The CDR3 is made up of 16 amino acids. As regards this clonotype: Its matching antigen is unknown.

The clonotype was recovered from a boy under two years old who had a stem cell transplant for SCID, so the T cells may come from the graft donor. This sequence joins TRBV6-2 or TRBV6-3 and TRBJ2-5; TRBD2 is a possible D gene (5 bases). The sequenced sample was PBMCs, mostly from graft donor cells, obtained 360 days after TCRalphabeta/CD19-depleted stem cell transplant. CDR3 in DNA: TGTGCCAGCAGTTACCTCCGGGGTATCGACCAAGAGACCCAGTACTTC. Protein: CASSYLRGIDQETQYF.